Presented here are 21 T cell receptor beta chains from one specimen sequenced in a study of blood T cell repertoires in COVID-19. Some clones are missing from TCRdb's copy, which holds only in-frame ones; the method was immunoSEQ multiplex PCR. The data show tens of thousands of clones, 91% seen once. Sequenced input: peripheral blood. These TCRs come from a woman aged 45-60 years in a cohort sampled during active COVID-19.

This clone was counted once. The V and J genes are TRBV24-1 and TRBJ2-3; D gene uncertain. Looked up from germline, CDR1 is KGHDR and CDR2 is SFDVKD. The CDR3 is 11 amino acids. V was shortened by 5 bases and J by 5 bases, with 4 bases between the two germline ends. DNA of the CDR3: TGTGCCACCAGTGTTAGAGATACGCAGTATTTT. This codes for CATSVRDTQYF.

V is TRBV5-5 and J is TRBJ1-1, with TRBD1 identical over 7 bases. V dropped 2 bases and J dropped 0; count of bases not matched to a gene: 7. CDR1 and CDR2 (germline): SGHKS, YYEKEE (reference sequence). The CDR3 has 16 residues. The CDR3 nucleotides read TGTGCCAGCAGCTTTTTGACAGGGCCAATGAACACTGAAGCTTTCTTT. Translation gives CASSFLTGPMNTEAFF.

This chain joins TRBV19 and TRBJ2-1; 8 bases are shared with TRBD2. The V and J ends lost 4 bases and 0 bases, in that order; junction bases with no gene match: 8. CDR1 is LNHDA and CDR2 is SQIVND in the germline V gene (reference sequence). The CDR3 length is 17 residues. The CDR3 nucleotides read TGTGCCAGTAGTAAATCAGCCGGGACTAGCTCCTACAATGAGCAGTTCTTC. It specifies CASSKSAGTSSYNEQFF. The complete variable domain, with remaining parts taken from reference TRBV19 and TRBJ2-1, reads DGGITQSPKYLFRKEGQNVTLSCEQNLNHDAMYWYRQDPGQGLRLIYYSQIVNDFQKGDIAEGYSVSREKKESFPLTVTSAQKNPTAFYLCASSKSAGTSSYNEQFFGPGTRLTVL.

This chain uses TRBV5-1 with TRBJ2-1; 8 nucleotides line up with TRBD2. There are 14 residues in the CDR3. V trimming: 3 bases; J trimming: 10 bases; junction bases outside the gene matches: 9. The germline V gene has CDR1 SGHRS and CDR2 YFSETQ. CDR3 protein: CASSSGLDPREQFF. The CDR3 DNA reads TGCGCCAGCAGCTCGGGACTAGATCCAAGAGAGCAGTTCTTC.

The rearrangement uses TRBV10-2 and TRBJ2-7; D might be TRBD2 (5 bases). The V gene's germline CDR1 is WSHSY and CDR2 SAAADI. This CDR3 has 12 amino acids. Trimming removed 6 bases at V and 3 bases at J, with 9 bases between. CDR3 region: CASSGVNYEQYF. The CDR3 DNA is TGCGCCAGCAGCGGGGTGAACTACGAGCAGTACTTC.

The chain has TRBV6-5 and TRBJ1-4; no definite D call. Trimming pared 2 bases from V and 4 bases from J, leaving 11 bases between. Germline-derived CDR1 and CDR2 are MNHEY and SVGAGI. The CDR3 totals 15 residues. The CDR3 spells CASSYRAVGNEKLFF. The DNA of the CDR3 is TGTGCCAGCAGTTACAGAGCGGTGGGTAATGAAAAACTGTTTTTT.

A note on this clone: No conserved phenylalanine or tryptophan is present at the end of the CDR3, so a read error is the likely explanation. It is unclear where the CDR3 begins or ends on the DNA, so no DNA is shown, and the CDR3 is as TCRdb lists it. CDR3 protein: CASSLTGTSGTHSL. The V gene is TRBV5-4, the J gene TRBJ2-7; the table's D call of TRBD2 was not tested on the DNA. Per the germline V gene, CDR1 is SGHNT and CDR2 is YYREEE (reference sequence). The CDR3 is 14 residues long, ends included.

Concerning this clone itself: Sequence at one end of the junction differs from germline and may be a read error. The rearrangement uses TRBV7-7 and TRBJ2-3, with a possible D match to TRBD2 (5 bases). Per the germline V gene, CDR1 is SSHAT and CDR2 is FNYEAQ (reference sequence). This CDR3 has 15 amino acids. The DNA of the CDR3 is TGTGCTAGCAGCTTCAGTACTTCAGCGGCAGATACGCAGTATTTT. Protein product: CASSFSTSAADTQYF.

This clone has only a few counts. The DNA for the CDR3 is TGTGCCAGTAGCCGGGGACAAGGTCAGCCCCAGCATTTT. It translates to CASSRGQGQPQHF. The rearrangement joins TRBV19 to TRBJ1-5; perhaps TRBD1 as D (6 bases). The CDR3 spans 13 residues. Germline assignment: CDR1 LNHDA and CDR2 SQIVND (reference sequence). Trimming shortened V by 6 bases and J by 6 bases, and 12 bases separated the two germline ends. The variable domain in full, with the rest retrieved from reference TRBV19 and TRBJ1-5, is DGGITQSPKYLFRKEGQNVTLSCEQNLNHDAMYWYRQDPGQGLRLIYYSQIVNDFQKGDIAEGYSVSREKKESFPLTVTSAQKNPTAFYLCASSRGQGQPQHFGDGTRLSIL.

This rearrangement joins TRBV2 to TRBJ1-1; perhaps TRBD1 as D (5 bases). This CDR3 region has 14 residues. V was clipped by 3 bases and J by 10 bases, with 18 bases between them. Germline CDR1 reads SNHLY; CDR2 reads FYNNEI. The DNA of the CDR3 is TGTGCCAGCAGTGAGATAGGGGCCACCGCCACAGCTTTCTTT. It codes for CASSEIGATATAFF.

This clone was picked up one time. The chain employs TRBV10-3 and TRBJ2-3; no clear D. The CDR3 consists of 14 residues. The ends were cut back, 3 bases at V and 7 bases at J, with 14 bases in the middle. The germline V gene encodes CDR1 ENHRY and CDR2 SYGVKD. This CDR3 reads CAISDASRVHTQYF. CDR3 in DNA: TGTGCCATCAGTGATGCTTCGAGAGTTCATACGCAGTATTTT.

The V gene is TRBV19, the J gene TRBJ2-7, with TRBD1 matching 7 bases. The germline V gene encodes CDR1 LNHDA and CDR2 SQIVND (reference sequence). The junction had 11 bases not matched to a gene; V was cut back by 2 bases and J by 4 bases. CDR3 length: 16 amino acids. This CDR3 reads CASSIRPGQLNYEQYF. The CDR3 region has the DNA TGTGCCAGTAGTATAAGGCCGGGACAGCTTAATTACGAGCAGTACTTC.

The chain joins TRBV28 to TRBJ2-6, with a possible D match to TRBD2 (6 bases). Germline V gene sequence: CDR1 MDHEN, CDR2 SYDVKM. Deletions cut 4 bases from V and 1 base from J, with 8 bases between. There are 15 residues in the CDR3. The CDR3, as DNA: TGTGCCAGCAGTTCTCGGGGGTCTGGGGCCAACGTCCTGACTTTC. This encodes CASSSRGSGANVLTF.

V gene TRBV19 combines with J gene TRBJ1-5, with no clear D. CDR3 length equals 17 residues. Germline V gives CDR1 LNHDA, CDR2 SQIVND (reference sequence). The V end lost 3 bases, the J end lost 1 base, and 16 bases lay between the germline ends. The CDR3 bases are TGTGCCAGTAGTATCGGACTGGGGTTTGGGAGCAATCAGCCCCAGCATTTT. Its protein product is CASSIGLGFGSNQPQHF.

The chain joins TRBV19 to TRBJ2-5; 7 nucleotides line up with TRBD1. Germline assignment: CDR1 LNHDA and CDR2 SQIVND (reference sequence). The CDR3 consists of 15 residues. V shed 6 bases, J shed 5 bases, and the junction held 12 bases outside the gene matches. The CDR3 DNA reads TGTGCCAGTAGACCTCGACAGGGTTGGACGGAGACCCAGTACTTC. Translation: CASRPRQGWTETQYF.

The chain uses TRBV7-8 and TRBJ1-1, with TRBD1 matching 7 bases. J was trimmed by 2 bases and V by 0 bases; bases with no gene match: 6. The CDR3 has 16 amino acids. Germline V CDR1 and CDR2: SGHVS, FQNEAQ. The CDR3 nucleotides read TGTGCCAGCAGCTTAGCCGGTGGGACAGCAAACACTGAAGCTTTCTTT. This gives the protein CASSLAGGTANTEAFF.

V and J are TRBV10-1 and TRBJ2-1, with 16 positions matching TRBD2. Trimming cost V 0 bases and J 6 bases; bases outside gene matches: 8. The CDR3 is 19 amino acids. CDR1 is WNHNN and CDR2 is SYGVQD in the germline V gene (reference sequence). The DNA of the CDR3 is TGCGCCAGCAGTGAGTCTCTGGGACTAGCGGGAGGGCCTCCCAATGAGCAGTTCTTC. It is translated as CASSESLGLAGGPPNEQFF.

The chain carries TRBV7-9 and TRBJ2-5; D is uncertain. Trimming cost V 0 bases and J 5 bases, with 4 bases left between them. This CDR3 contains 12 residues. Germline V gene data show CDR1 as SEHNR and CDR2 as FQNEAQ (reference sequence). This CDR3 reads CASSLAGETQYF. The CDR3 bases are TGTGCCAGCAGCTTAGCCGGGGAGACCCAGTACTTC.

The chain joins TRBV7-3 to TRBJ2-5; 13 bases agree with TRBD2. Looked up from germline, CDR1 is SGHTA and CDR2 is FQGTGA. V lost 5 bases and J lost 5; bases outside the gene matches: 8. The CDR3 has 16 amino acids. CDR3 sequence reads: CASSEGLAGVGETQYF. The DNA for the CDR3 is TGTGCCAGCAGCGAAGGACTAGCGGGGGTCGGGGAGACCCAGTACTTC.

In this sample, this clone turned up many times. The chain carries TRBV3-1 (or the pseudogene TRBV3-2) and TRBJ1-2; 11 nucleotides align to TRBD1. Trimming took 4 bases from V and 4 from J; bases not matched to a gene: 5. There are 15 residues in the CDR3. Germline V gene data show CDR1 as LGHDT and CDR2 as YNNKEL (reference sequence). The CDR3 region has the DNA TGTGCCAGCAGCCTAATGGGGACAGGGGGCTATGGCTACACCTTC. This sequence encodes CASSLMGTGGYGYTF.

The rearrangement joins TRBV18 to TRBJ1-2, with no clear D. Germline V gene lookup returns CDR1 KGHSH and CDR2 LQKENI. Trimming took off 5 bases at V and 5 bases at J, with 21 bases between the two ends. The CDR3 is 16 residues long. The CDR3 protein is CASSSPGPWHRYGYTF. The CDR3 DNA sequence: TGTGCCAGCTCATCCCCTGGGCCCTGGCATAGGTATGGCTACACCTTC.